The 27 T cell receptor beta chains presented below share a single source sample, sequenced in a study of blood T cell repertoires in COVID-19. Only in-frame clones appear in the TCRdb table, and some are missing; sequencing was by immunoSEQ multiplex PCR. The repertoire holds tens of thousands of clones, with roughly nine tenths as singletons. The source material was peripheral blood. The receptors shown here come from a man in his 60s with acute or convalescent COVID-19.

The chain combines TRBV5-4 with TRBJ2-1; 13 bases map to TRBD2. Germline CDR1 SGHNT, CDR2 YYREEE (reference sequence). The CDR3 covers 17 residues. Germline trimming cut 4 bases from V and 0 bases from J; bases unmatched to any gene: 4. The CDR3 DNA reads as TGTGCCAGCAGCGGGACTAGCGGGGCATACTCCTACAATGAGCAGTTCTTC. Residues: CASSGTSGAYSYNEQFF.

This sequence joins TRBV24-1 and TRBJ2-3, with D possibly TRBD1 on 6 matching bases. Trimming cost V 6 bases and J 2 bases, with 17 bases left between them. The CDR3 covers 16 residues. The V gene's germline CDR1 is KGHDR and CDR2 SFDVKD. The CDR3 here is CATSPTLTGATDTQYF. CDR3 sequence (DNA): TGTGCCACCAGTCCGACTTTGACAGGTGCCACAGATACGCAGTATTTT.

This sequence joins TRBV24-1 and TRBJ2-5, with D perhaps TRBD2 (6 bases). This CDR3 spans 14 amino acids. CDR1 KGHDR and CDR2 SFDVKD come from the germline V gene. V gave up 4 bases and J gave up 9 bases, with 17 bases separating them. CDR3: CATSEGGTRAAQYF. The CDR3 bases are TGTGCCACCAGTGAGGGGGGTACTCGGGCGGCCCAGTACTTC.

Regarding this clone: The same CDR3 also results from other DNA sequences found in this sample. The chain links TRBV12-3 or TRBV12-4 to TRBJ1-2; no reliable D call. V was pared by 4 bases and J by 5 bases, with 5 bases between. The CDR3 has 11 residues. CDR3 sequence reads: CASSSRYGYTF. In DNA, the CDR3 is TGTGCCAGCAGTTCTCGGTATGGCTACACCTTC.

This chain connects TRBV6-2 or TRBV6-3 to TRBJ2-1; 8 bases map to TRBD2. Germline lookup yields CDR1 MNHEY and CDR2 SVGEGT. This CDR3 comprises 17 residues. V shed 2 bases, J shed 0 bases, and the junction held 6 bases outside the gene matches. CDR3 loop: CASSYQRGPRSYNEQFF. The CDR3 bases are TGTGCCAGCAGTTACCAGCGGGGGCCCCGCTCCTACAATGAGCAGTTCTTC.

The chain has TRBV2 and TRBJ2-6; 7 bases map to TRBD1. V gave up 7 bases and J gave up 4 bases; unmatched junction bases: 13. Germline CDR1 SNHLY, CDR2 FYNNEI. This CDR3 is built from 17 residues. The CDR3, as DNA: TGTGCCAGCACCCAGACAGGGTCCTCTAGGGGGGCCAACGTCCTGACTTTC. Its protein is CASTQTGSSRGANVLTF.

V is TRBV6-2 or TRBV6-3 and J is TRBJ1-5, with TRBD1 matching over 9 bases. The V gene's germline CDR1 is MNHEY and CDR2 SVGEGT. V gave up 4 bases and J gave up 6 bases; unmatched junction bases: 16. CDR3 size: 18 residues. The CDR3 loop is CASSFPTGGGGVVQPQHF. In nucleotides, the CDR3 is TGTGCCAGCAGTTTCCCAACAGGGGGCGGAGGAGTGGTTCAGCCCCAGCATTTT.

In its sample, this clone was seen once. DNA of the CDR3: TGTGCCAGCAGTTATACCGGACAGGGGCCTCCCACAGATACGCAGTATTTT. Translated, it gives CASSYTGQGPPTDTQYF. V and J are TRBV6-2 or TRBV6-3 and TRBJ2-3, with 9 bases aligning to TRBD1. Trimming took 3 bases from V and 2 from J; bases not matched to a gene: 9. The V gene's germline CDR1 is MNHEY and CDR2 SVGEGT. CDR3 length equals 17 residues.

With regard to this clone: This CDR3 is also generated by other DNA sequences in the sample. The CDR3 nucleotides are TGTGCCAGCAGCGTAGGGACAGGGAATCAGCCCCAGCATTTT. This codes for CASSVGTGNQPQHF. The chain is built from TRBV9 and TRBJ1-5; TRBD1 agrees at 8 bases. This CDR3 has 14 amino acids. J was trimmed by 4 bases and V by 0 bases; bases with no gene match: 0. Germline V gene sequence: CDR1 SGDLS, CDR2 YYNGEE.

This clone was seen only once. The chain recombines TRBV27 with TRBJ1-2; a weak D match, TRBD1 (6 bases). CDR1 MNHEY and CDR2 SMNVEV come from the germline V gene (reference sequence). Trimming took 4 bases from V and 7 from J, leaving 10 bases between them. CDR3 length: 12 residues. CDR3: CASSSTGSGYTF. The CDR3 region has the DNA TGTGCCAGCAGTTCGACAGGCTCTGGCTACACCTTC.

This clone showed up just once. The V call is TRBV3-1 (or the pseudogene TRBV3-2), the J call TRBJ1-6, with D tentatively TRBD1 (6 bases). Deletions cut 6 bases from V and 5 bases from J, with 14 bases between. The CDR3 runs 15 residues. Germline lookup yields CDR1 LGHDT and CDR2 YNNKEL (reference sequence). CDR3 nucleotide sequence: TGTGCCAGCAGAAAAGGGGGGGAAAATAATTCACCCCTCCACTTT. Protein product: CASRKGGENNSPLHF.

The V call is TRBV27, the J call TRBJ1-1; D remains unclear. This CDR3 comprises 16 residues. V was clipped by 7 bases and J by 0 bases, with 18 bases between them. CDR1 and CDR2 from the germline V gene are MNHEY and SMNVEV (reference sequence). The CDR3 region has the DNA TGTGCCAGCACCCCGGGGTTTGGACTAATGAACACTGAAGCTTTCTTT. Its translation is CASTPGFGLMNTEAFF.

This sequence joins TRBV27 and TRBJ1-1; 10 positions match TRBD1. The germline V gene has CDR1 MNHEY and CDR2 SMNVEV (reference sequence). After removal of 6 bases from V and 3 bases from J, the junction contained 13 bases not matched to a gene. This CDR3 has 17 amino acids. The CDR3 DNA reads TGTGCCAGCAGGCGGACAGGGGGTTTCAGGAGGGACACTGAAGCTTTCTTT. This translates into CASRRTGGFRRDTEAFF.

This chain connects TRBV7-9 to TRBJ2-5; 11 bases line up with TRBD1. The CDR3 is 15 amino acids. From germline, CDR1 is SEHNR and CDR2 FQNEAQ (reference sequence). V lost 4 bases to trimming and J lost 2 bases; unmatched junction nucleotides: 3. Here the CDR3 reads CASSSGQGAQETQYF. In DNA, the CDR3 is TGTGCCAGCAGCTCAGGACAGGGGGCTCAAGAGACCCAGTACTTC.

This chain links TRBV3-1 (or the pseudogene TRBV3-2) with TRBJ2-3; 11 bases align to TRBD2. Germline lookup yields CDR1 LGHDT and CDR2 YNNKEL (reference sequence). The CDR3 totals 16 residues. Germline trimming cut 0 bases from V and 5 bases from J; bases unmatched to any gene: 4. The CDR3 spells CASSQDTSGGEDTQYF. The CDR3 bases are TGTGCCAGCAGCCAAGATACTAGCGGGGGAGAAGATACGCAGTATTTT.

This clone was recorded only once. This chain connects TRBV15 to TRBJ2-2; D gene ambiguous. Trimming removed 0 bases at V and 3 bases at J, with 2 bases between. The CDR3 extends over 13 amino acids. The V gene's germline CDR1 is LNHNV and CDR2 YYDKDF (reference sequence). For the CDR3, the DNA is TGTGCCACCAGCAGAGACTACACCGGGGAGCTGTTTTTT. Protein product: CATSRDYTGELFF. Drawing the rest from reference TRBV15 and TRBJ2-2, the complete variable domain is DAMVIQNPRYQVTQFGKPVTLSCSQTLNHNVMYWYQQKSSQAPKLLFHYYDKDFNNEADTPDNFQSRRPNTSFCFLDIRSPGLGDTAMYLCATSRDYTGELFFGEGSRLTVL.

The V and J genes are TRBV18 and TRBJ1-5; unclear D gene. V gave up 3 bases and J gave up 0 bases, with 6 bases separating them. The CDR3 loop spans 14 amino acids. Germline V gene data show CDR1 as KGHSH and CDR2 as LQKENI. Here the CDR3 reads CASSPAGSNQPQHF. The CDR3 nucleotides read TGTGCCAGCTCACCGGCGGGTAGCAATCAGCCCCAGCATTTT.

In this sample, this clone turned up once. The chain is built from TRBV1 and TRBJ2-7; the D call in the table, TRBD2, was not verified against the DNA. TRBV1 is an annotated pseudogene. CDR3 length: 14 amino acids. CDR3 loop: CTSSQGTSVHEQYF. The CDR3 bases are TGCACCAGCAGCCAAGGGACTAGCGTACACGAGCAGTACTTC.

CDR3 coding DNA: TGCGCCAGCAGCCAAGATGTAGCGCGCGGGGGGGCAGCCGGGGAGCTGTTTTTT. Its translation is CASSQDVARGGAAGELFF. The rearrangement links TRBV4-3 to TRBJ2-2; 9 nucleotides agree with TRBD2. V dropped 0 bases and J dropped 6; count of bases not matched to a gene: 11. Germline V lookup: CDR1 LGHNA, CDR2 YSLEER. CDR3 length: 18 amino acids.

This chain uses TRBV18 with TRBJ2-1; 7 positions match TRBD2. The CDR3 length is 16 residues. The V gene's germline CDR1 is KGHSH and CDR2 LQKENI. The V gene end was trimmed by 0 bases and the J gene end by 2 bases; junction bases not matched to a gene: 4. CDR3 sequence reads: CASSPPGRGPYNEQFF. CDR3 coding DNA: TGTGCCAGCTCACCACCGGGGAGGGGCCCCTACAATGAGCAGTTCTTC.

The rearrangement joins TRBV6-5 to TRBJ2-3, with D possibly TRBD1 on 5 matching bases. From germline, CDR1 is MNHEY and CDR2 SVGAGI. The V and J ends lost 0 bases and 1 base respectively, with 11 bases between them. CDR3 length equals 16 residues. In DNA form, the CDR3 reads TGTGCCAGCAGTTACTCGAAGGCCAGGGGCACAGATACGCAGTATTTT. Encoded protein: CASSYSKARGTDTQYF.

The V and J genes are TRBV23-1 and TRBJ1-1; D is perhaps TRBD1 (5 bases). TRBV23-1 is given ORF status, its function remaining uncertain. The CDR3 contains 13 residues. V lost 4 bases, J lost 1 base, and 7 bases lay in between. The CDR3 loop is CASSPQGNTEAFF. The DNA for the CDR3 is TGCGCCAGCAGTCCTCAGGGGAACACTGAAGCTTTCTTT.

There are a few counts of this clone. Additional DNA sequences in this sample encode the identical CDR3. This chain uses TRBV6-1 with TRBJ1-2; D gene uncertain. The V gene's germline CDR1 is MNHNS and CDR2 SASEGT. The CDR3 runs 13 residues. V was clipped by 0 bases and J by 4 bases, with 6 bases between them. CDR3 in DNA: TGTGCCAGCAGTGAAGCGAGGCCCTATGGCTACACCTTC. Its translation is CASSEARPYGYTF.

The chain joins TRBV6-2 or TRBV6-3 to TRBJ2-3; TRBD1 matches at 9 bases. Germline trimming cut 0 bases from V and 2 bases from J; bases unmatched to any gene: 6. CDR1 and CDR2 from the germline V gene are MNHEY and SVGEGT. The CDR3 loop spans 17 amino acids. The CDR3 nucleotides are TGTGCCAGCAGTTACTCAGTGGGACAGGGAAACACAGATACGCAGTATTTT. Translated, it gives CASSYSVGQGNTDTQYF.

This clone was recorded a few times. This chain joins TRBV19 and TRBJ2-3; 8 bases fit TRBD1. The CDR3 has 15 residues. Germline trimming cut 4 bases from V and 3 bases from J; bases unmatched to any gene: 6. Germline lookup yields CDR1 LNHDA and CDR2 SQIVND (reference sequence). The CDR3 here is CASSNRDRITDTQYF. In DNA form, the CDR3 reads TGTGCCAGTAGTAACCGGGACAGGATTACAGATACGCAGTATTTT.

This chain connects TRBV6-5 to TRBJ1-1, with TRBD1 as a possible D gene (5 bases). The CDR3 consists of 14 residues. V was pared by 2 bases and J by 3 bases, with 10 bases between. Germline loops: CDR1 MNHEY, CDR2 SVGAGI. The CDR3: CASSYRTSYTEAFF. The CDR3 bases are TGTGCCAGCAGTTACCGGACATCCTACACTGAAGCTTTCTTT.

The V gene is TRBV4-3, the J gene TRBJ2-3; TRBD1 matches at 8 bases. The CDR3 has 14 amino acids. CDR1 LGHNA and CDR2 YSLEER come from the germline V gene. V was clipped by 0 bases and J by 5 bases; unmatched bases: 1. The CDR3 DNA follows: TGCGCCAGCAGCCAAGATGGGACAGGAGATACGCAGTATTTT. Amino acids: CASSQDGTGDTQYF.